The present TCR beta chain was sequenced within a study of T cell repertoires in cytomegalovirus infection. About the research overall: Both a matching HLA type and CMV infection were indicated by public TCR beta signatures.

TCRdb processed the reads anew with MiXCR; each CDR3 protein has one entry. The sample records fewer than 1,000,000 distinct CDR3 sequences, 31% being singletons. V was pared by 4 bases and J by 5 bases, with 6 bases between. The V gene's germline CDR1 is LNHDA and CDR2 SQIVND (reference sequence). The CDR3 has 12 residues. There are a few counts of this clonotype. Antigen unknown. Sequenced material: cultured CD8+ T cells from PBMCs, taken from culture after CMV antigen stimulation. The chain recombines TRBV19 with TRBJ2-1; a weak D match, TRBD1 (6 bases). The sequence derives from a human donor in good health (CMV status not recorded). Some clones in this sample may be carry-over from other donors' samples. For the CDR3, the DNA is TGTGCCAGTAGTAGACAGGACAATGAGCAGTTCTTC. Its protein is CASSRQDNEQFF.